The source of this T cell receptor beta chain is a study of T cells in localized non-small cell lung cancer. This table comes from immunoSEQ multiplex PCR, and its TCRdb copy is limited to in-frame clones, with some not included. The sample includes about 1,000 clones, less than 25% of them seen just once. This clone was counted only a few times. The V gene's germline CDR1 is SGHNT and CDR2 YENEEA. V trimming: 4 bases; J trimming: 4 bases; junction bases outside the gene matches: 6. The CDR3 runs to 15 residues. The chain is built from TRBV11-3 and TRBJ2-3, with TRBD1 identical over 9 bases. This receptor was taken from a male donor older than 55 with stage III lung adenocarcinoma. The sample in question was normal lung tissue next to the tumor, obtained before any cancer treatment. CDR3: CASSWRTGESDTQYF. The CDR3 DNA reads TGTGCCAGCAGCTGGAGGACAGGGGAATCAGATACGCAGTATTTT.